This section outlines one T cell receptor (beta chain) sequence together with its context. Clones were sequenced by immunoSEQ multiplex PCR, and TCRdb holds only the in-frame ones, with some missing. The data contain over 150,000 clones, approximately 80% of them seen just once; the ten biggest clones take up under 3.5%. This sample was included in a study of blood T cell repertoires in COVID-19. Study-wide context: COVID-19 samples from acute and convalescent phases originated in the United States, Italy and Spain.

Input material: peripheral blood. This receptor was taken from a woman aged 60 to 75 with acute or convalescent COVID-19.

DNA of the CDR3: TGTGCCAGCAGTTCCAGACTAGCGGGAGATTACAATGAGCAGTTCTTC. This gives the protein CASSSRLAGDYNEQFF. The chain carries TRBV6-2 or TRBV6-3 and TRBJ2-1, with 12 bases that match TRBD2. J was trimmed by 4 bases and V by 4 bases; bases with no gene match: 5. Germline assignment: CDR1 MNHEY and CDR2 SVGEGT. This CDR3 has 16 residues.